This T cell receptor beta chain came from a study of blood T cell repertoires in COVID-19. For the study at large: Acute-phase and convalescent COVID-19 samples originated in the United States, Italy and Spain. T cells, B-cell-depleted T cells, or PBMCs provided the cDNA or gDNA that served as material.

Original methodology: Quantification of nucleated cells was approximated via reference gene primer amplification. Clones were read by immunoSEQ multiplex PCR, and TCRdb kept only the in-frame ones, dropping some. The V and J calls and clone size come from that table; D and trimming were worked out from the DNA. Among over 150,000 clones listed, 94% were seen once. Patients from Seattle were sampled longitudinally, starting during active infection. CDR3 size: 14 residues. Germline CDR1 SGDLS, CDR2 YYNGEE. Trimming at V came to 3 bases and at J to 6 bases, leaving 8 bases not matched to a gene. This rearrangement joins TRBV9 to TRBJ2-7; 8 nucleotides match TRBD1. The receptor was derived from a man in his thirties or forties with COVID-19, enrolled during active disease. The sequencing sample was made of peripheral blood. CDR3 in DNA: TGTGCCAGCAGCGCAGACGACAGGGGAGGCGAGCAGTACTTC. Protein sequence: CASSADDRGGEQYF. The full variable domain, completed using reference TRBV9 and TRBJ2-7, is DSGVTQTPKHLITATGQRVTLRCSPRSGDLSVYWYQQSLDQGLQFLIQYYNGEERAKGNILERFSAQQFPDLHSELNLSSLELGDSALYFCASSADDRGGEQYFGPGTRLTVT.